This TCR beta chain was captured in a study of T cell responses to AZD1222 COVID-19 vaccine. About this clone itself: Its matching antigen is unknown.

TCRdb's copy holds only in-frame clones and misses some; the assay was immunoSEQ multiplex PCR. The sample consists of 90,000 to 150,000 clones, approximately 92% of them appearing once. Findings and limits, study-wide: There were repertoire samples only from the period after the peak T cell response. The number of AZD1222 recipients seropositive at baseline was only five to seven. Donors were chiefly white British, with a greater number of females, and clonal diversity was perhaps underestimated. Rises in breadth and depth of Spike-specific TCRs came after two AZD1222 doses.

Deletions cut 6 bases from V and 8 bases from J, with 20 bases between. The CDR3 loop spans 15 amino acids. Germline V gene sequence: CDR1 LNHDA, CDR2 SQIVND (reference sequence). The chain is built from TRBV19 and TRBJ1-5; perhaps TRBD1 as D (6 bases). Sequencing was performed on peripheral blood, taken 28 days after the second dose of the MenACWY control vaccine. The clonotype comes from an adult who received the MenACWY meningococcal vaccine as a control. This CDR3 reads CASSSRGGRTEPQHF. The DNA of the CDR3 is TGTGCCAGTAGCTCGCGAGGGGGAAGGACGGAGCCCCAGCATTTT.